A selection of T cell receptor beta chains follows, all from one sample in a study of cytotoxic CD8 clonotypes in ibrutinib-treated CLL. Libraries were prepared by immunoSEQ multiplex PCR; TCRdb keeps only in-frame clonotypes and omits some of them. The sample includes 200,000 to 250,000 clones, approximately 70% of them seen just once. The sample in question was PBMCs, obtained after 12 months of ibrutinib treatment. All receptors come from a human donor with chronic lymphocytic leukemia. CDR3s include the opening cysteine and the closing phenylalanine or tryptophan. The order of the fields is V gene, J gene, clone size, D gene, CDR3 protein, CDR3 DNA. D genes are given only for firm matches. Clone size is given for some rows only: seen once, a few or many times, or a class if the clone is expanded.

>TRBV6-6|TRBJ1-2|NA|NA
CASSSGNYGYTF
TGTGCCAGCAGTTCGGGGAACTATGGCTACACCTTC
>TRBV5-1|TRBJ2-6|NA|NA
CASSVSSGANVLTF
TGCGCCAGCAGCGTAAGCTCTGGGGCCAACGTCCTGACTTTC
>TRBV6-5|TRBJ1-1|NA|NA
CASRLGRKNTEAFF
TGTGCCAGCCGCTTGGGACGGAAGAACACTGAAGCTTTCTTT
>TRBV6-5|TRBJ1-2|NA|NA
CASRNRAEGYTF
TGTGCCAGCAGGAACCGGGCAGAAGGCTACACCTTC
>TRBV5-1|TRBJ1-1|NA|TRBD1
CASSLRQGNTEAFF
TGCGCCAGCAGCCTAAGACAGGGGAACACTGAAGCTTTCTTT
>TRBV27|TRBJ2-7|NA|NA
CASSLEGGKKYF
TGTGCCAGCAGTTTGGAAGGAGGGAAGAAGTACTTC
>TRBV10-3|TRBJ2-1|NA|TRBD2
CAISSGLAIYNEQFF
TGTGCCATCAGCTCGGGACTAGCGATCTACAATGAGCAGTTCTTC
>TRBV6-5|TRBJ1-5|NA|NA
CASRPQQVGGQPQHF
TGTGCCAGCAGGCCCCAGCAGGTCGGGGGACAGCCCCAGCATTTT
>TRBV7-2|TRBJ1-2|once|NA
CASSRSRTLYGYTF
TGTGCCAGCAGCCGGTCCCGGACGCTCTATGGCTACACCTTC
>TRBV6-1|TRBJ2-5|NA|NA
CASQGTPQETQYF
TGTGCCAGCCAAGGGACTCCCCAAGAGACCCAGTACTTC
>TRBV18|TRBJ1-5|NA|NA
CASSPLFMHQPQHF
TGTGCCAGCTCGCCGCTTTTTATGCATCAGCCCCAGCATTTT
>TRBV2|TRBJ2-6|few|NA
CASSRDVSSGANVLTF
TGTGCCAGCAGCCGGGACGTAAGCTCTGGGGCCAACGTCCTGACTTTC
>TRBV7-9|TRBJ2-3|NA|NA
CASKKSYNTDTQYF
TGTGCCAGCAAAAAATCCTACAACACAGATACGCAGTATTTT
>TRBV2|TRBJ1-1|NA|TRBD1
CASSGDRDRGEAFF
TGTGCCAGCAGTGGAGACAGGGACCGGGGGGAAGCTTTCTTT
>TRBV29-1|TRBJ1-2|NA|TRBD1
CSAAGTGEYGYTF
TGCAGCGCTGCCGGGACAGGGGAGTATGGCTACACCTTC
>TRBV16|TRBJ1-1|NA|NA
CASSQTRGNTEAFF
TGTGCCAGCAGCCAAACTCGGGGGAACACTGAAGCTTTCTTT